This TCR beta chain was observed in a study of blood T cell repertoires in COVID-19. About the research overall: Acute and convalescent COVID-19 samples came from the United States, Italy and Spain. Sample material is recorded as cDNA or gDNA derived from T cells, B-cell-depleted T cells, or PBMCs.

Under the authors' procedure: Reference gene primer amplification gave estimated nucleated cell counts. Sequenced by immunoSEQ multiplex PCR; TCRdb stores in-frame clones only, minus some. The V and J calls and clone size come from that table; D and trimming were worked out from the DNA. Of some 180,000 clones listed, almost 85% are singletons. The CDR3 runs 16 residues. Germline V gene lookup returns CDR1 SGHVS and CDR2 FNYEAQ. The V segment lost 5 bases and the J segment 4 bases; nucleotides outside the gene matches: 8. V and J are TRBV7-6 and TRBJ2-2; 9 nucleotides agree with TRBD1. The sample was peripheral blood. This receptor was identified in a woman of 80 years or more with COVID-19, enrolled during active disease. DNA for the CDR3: TGTGCCAGCAGCACGATACAGGGGGCGAGCACCGGGGAGCTGTTTTTT. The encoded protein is CASSTIQGASTGELFF.